This TCR beta chain was observed in a study of identical twins' blood T cells. Study-wide findings and caveats: Shared CDR3 clonotype counts between two donors mainly tracked the product of their cloneset sizes, twins included.

In the case of this clonotype: Its antigen is currently unknown.

The V and J ends lost 4 bases and 5 bases, in that order; junction bases with no gene match: 2. Germline V gene lookup returns CDR1 DFQATT and CDR2 SNEGSKA (reference sequence). CDR3 size: 14 residues. A previously described protocol, modified, built RNA-based TCR cDNA libraries. Each TCR cDNA library carried sample-specific barcodes on both ends. TCRdb re-derived calls from the 5' RACE reads in MiXCR, one entry per CDR3 protein. In the table there are hundreds of thousands of distinct CDR3 sequences, 28% of which are singletons. Three pairs of healthy female monozygous twins were the donors. Sample: PBMCs. The V and J genes are TRBV20-1 and TRBJ2-1; 13 bases are a match to TRBD2. This receptor was identified in a woman between 18 and 55 years old in good health. The CDR3 nucleotides are TGCAGTGCTACCGGGACTAGCGGGAACAATGAGCAGTTCTTC. Amino acid sequence: CSATGTSGNNEQFF.